This TCR beta chain was observed in a study of cytomegalovirus exposure and HLA in healthy donors. On the study more broadly: Around 80 million unique TCR sequences came from HLA-typed donors in an early release.

It was with 60 Vbeta and 13 Jbeta primers that the PCR ran. Libraries were prepared by immunoSEQ multiplex PCR; TCRdb keeps only in-frame clonotypes and omits some of them. There are about 130,000 clones in the sample; about 80% occur only once, and approximately 2.1% lies in the top ten. Remarks on this clone: Its matching antigen is unknown.

The CDR3 has 15 residues. J lost 10 bases, V lost 5 bases, and 9 bases had no gene match. Germline V CDR1 and CDR2: SEHNR, FQNEAQ (reference sequence). Study-wide results and caveats: In vitro experiments confirmed that three CMV-associated chains were specific for CMV antigens.

The sequencing sample was made of PBMCs. This sequence originates from a man aged 30 to 39 in good health and CMV-seronegative. The chain has TRBV7-9 and TRBJ2-1, with 12 bases aligning to TRBD2. For the CDR3, the DNA is TGTGCCAGCAGCCCTTTGGGGACTAGCGGGCTCGAGCAGTTCTTC. Protein product: CASSPLGTSGLEQFF.